The 15 T cell receptor beta chains presented below share a single source sample, sequenced in a study of T cell responses to AZD1222 COVID-19 vaccine (dated by TCRdb to the early 2020s). This specimen's time point label, interpreted: about 28 days (+/-7) after the second vaccine dose. Library preparation employed the immunoSEQ multiplex PCR assay. TCRdb carries this immuneACCESS record with in-frame sequences only. Its versions omit some clonotypes, under half of them owing to an unresolved V gene in the studies checked, with the rest unexplained. The sample contains 130,000 or so clones, 92% of them found a single time. The ten largest clonotypes hold 4% of the sample. Source: peripheral blood, taken 28 days after the second AZD1222 dose. The receptors were sampled from an adult who received the AZD1222 COVID-19 vaccine.

The chain joins TRBV18 to TRBJ2-3, with TRBD2 identical over 7 bases. With V trimmed by 3 bases and J by 2 bases, 5 bases remained unmatched. The CDR3 runs to 15 residues. Germline assignment: CDR1 KGHSH and CDR2 LQKENI. The CDR3: CASSPSGALTDTQYF. The CDR3 bases are TGTGCCAGCTCACCCAGCGGGGCGCTCACAGATACGCAGTATTTT.

This chain uses TRBV29-1 with TRBJ2-3, with 9 positions matching TRBD1. Germline lookup yields CDR1 SQVTM and CDR2 ANQGSEA. This CDR3 region has 14 residues. J was trimmed by 3 bases and V by 7 bases; bases with no gene match: 8. The CDR3 DNA follows: TGCAGCGCTGGGACAGGGCTAGGGACAGATACGCAGTATTTT. It translates to CSAGTGLGTDTQYF.

The table lists this clone with a few counts. This chain joins TRBV18 and TRBJ1-1; 7 bases map to TRBD1. The length of the CDR3 is 14 residues. Germline V CDR1 and CDR2: KGHSH, LQKENI. V gave up 3 bases and J gave up 3 bases; unmatched junction bases: 4. The CDR3 reads CASSPDRAYTEAFF. In DNA form, the CDR3 reads TGTGCCAGCTCACCCGACAGGGCCTACACTGAAGCTTTCTTT.

The chain has TRBV6-4 and TRBJ1-6; D is undetermined. V shed 6 bases and J shed 5 bases, with 11 bases lying between them. Looked up from germline, CDR1 is MRHNA and CDR2 is SNTAGT. This CDR3 comprises 14 residues. CDR3 sequence reads: CASSRDGNNSPLHF. The CDR3 nucleotides are TGTGCCAGCAGCAGAGACGGAAATAATTCACCCCTCCACTTT.

This clone has a single count. This chain's CDR3 is CASSPRGITDTQYF. CDR3 bases: TGTGCCAGCAGCCCGAGGGGCATCACAGATACGCAGTATTTT. The V gene is TRBV3-1 (or the pseudogene TRBV3-2), the J gene TRBJ2-3; TRBD1 or TRBD2 may be the D gene (5 bases each). The CDR3 consists of 14 residues. V was clipped by 4 bases and J by 2 bases, with 10 bases between them. Germline V gene data show CDR1 as LGHDT and CDR2 as YNNKEL (reference sequence).

V and J are TRBV5-4 and TRBJ1-2; perhaps TRBD1 as D (6 bases). Between the trimmed V and J ends, which lost 0 bases and 0 bases, there was a span of 12 bases. The length of the CDR3 is 16 residues. Germline V gives CDR1 SGHNT, CDR2 YYREEE (reference sequence). CDR3 protein: CASSLALGQTNYGYTF. Here the CDR3 DNA reads TGTGCCAGCAGCTTGGCTCTCGGACAGACTAACTATGGCTACACCTTC.

CDR3 sequence reads: CASSSAPGRGNEQYF. Written as DNA, the CDR3 is TGTGCCAGCAGCTCGGCGCCGGGGCGCGGCAACGAGCAGTACTTC. The V call is TRBV7-2, the J call TRBJ2-7; D is tentatively TRBD1 or TRBD2 (5 bases each). V was trimmed by 4 bases and J by 5 bases, leaving 18 bases between them. The CDR3 has 15 residues. The germline gives CDR1 SGHTA, CDR2 FQGNSA.

The chain employs TRBV7-2 and TRBJ1-2, with D possibly TRBD1 on 6 matching bases. The CDR3 is 12 residues long. Deletions cut 5 bases from V and 14 bases from J, with 18 bases between. Per the germline V gene, CDR1 is SGHTA and CDR2 is FQGNSA. CDR3 in DNA: TGTGCCAGCAGCATACCCCCGGACAGTAAAACCTTC. It encodes CASSIPPDSKTF.

The V gene is TRBV6-5, the J gene TRBJ1-1, with a weak D call TRBD1 (6 bases). CDR3 length equals 15 residues. Germline V lookup: CDR1 MNHEY, CDR2 SVGAGI. V dropped 0 bases and J dropped 5 bases, with 13 bases sitting between them. The CDR3 reads CASSYSQGSMTEAFF. In nucleotides, the CDR3 is TGTGCCAGCAGTTACTCCCAGGGGTCGATGACTGAAGCTTTCTTT.

This clone is a singleton in its sample. This chain joins TRBV4-1 and TRBJ2-4; possibly TRBD1 for D (5 bases). The germline V and J ends were trimmed by 3 bases and 1 base, with 25 bases remaining between them. From germline, CDR1 is MGHRA and CDR2 YSYEKL. The CDR3 spans 20 residues. Here the CDR3 DNA reads TGCGCCAGCAGCCACCCCAGGGCTCAGCCGGGTACACCGGCCAAAAACATTCAGTACTTC. This gives the protein CASSHPRAQPGTPAKNIQYF.

V usage is TRBV7-2 and J usage is TRBJ1-2, with 8 bases matching TRBD1. The germline CDR1 and CDR2 sequences are SGHTA and FQGNSA. This CDR3 is 13 amino acids long. J was trimmed by 7 bases and V by 6 bases; bases with no gene match: 7. The CDR3 is CASSGTGGSGYTF. The CDR3 coding sequence is TGTGCCAGCAGTGGAACAGGGGGTAGTGGCTACACCTTC.

This sequence joins TRBV29-1 and TRBJ1-4; TRBD1 aligns across 12 bases. Per the germline V gene, CDR1 is SQVTM and CDR2 is ANQGSEA. V was clipped by 3 bases and J by 8 bases; unmatched bases: 7. CDR3 length: 15 residues. CDR3 protein: CSVDQGGTGGEKLFF. As DNA, the CDR3 is TGCAGCGTTGATCAGGGGGGGACAGGGGGCGAAAAACTGTTTTTT.

The J gene is TRBJ2-7, the V gene TRBV29-1; D call uncertain. Germline V gives CDR1 SQVTM, CDR2 ANQGSEA. This CDR3 has 12 residues. V was cut by 7 bases and J by 3 bases, with 13 bases left in between. The DNA of the CDR3 is TGCAGCGCCAAAGGGCACAGCTACGAGCAGTACTTC. Its protein is CSAKGHSYEQYF.

On this clone itself: Other DNA sequences within the sample encode an identical CDR3. This chain uses TRBV7-2 with TRBJ2-2; D is uncertain. The CDR3 has 12 amino acids. The V and J ends lost 0 bases and 5 bases respectively, with 1 base between them. From germline, CDR1 is SGHTA and CDR2 FQGNSA. The CDR3 is CASSLATGELFF. In DNA form, the CDR3 reads TGTGCCAGCAGCTTAGCGACCGGGGAGCTGTTTTTT.

The gene calls are TRBV4-1 and TRBJ2-3; 10 nucleotides line up with TRBD2. Looked up from germline, CDR1 is MGHRA and CDR2 is YSYEKL. The CDR3 runs to 14 residues. J was trimmed by 9 bases and V by 0 bases; bases with no gene match: 3. CDR3 amino acids: CASSQDASGGTQYF. In nucleotides, the CDR3 is TGCGCCAGCAGCCAAGATGCTAGCGGGGGAACGCAGTATTTT.